This TCR beta chain is from a study of spatial heterogeneity in lung cancer (dated by TCRdb to between 2018 and 2021). For the study in its entirety: Beta-chain transcripts were consistently detected in greater numbers than alpha-chain transcripts, which likely reflected higher beta-chain transcript abundance. Nonsynonymous mutation counts, determined by whole-exome sequencing of tumor tissue, were related to TCR repertoire features. TCR alpha and beta repertoires were quantitatively compared across multiple tumor regions, matched nontumor lung and blood in non-small cell lung cancer. In the raw uncorrected reads, each unique combination of TCR and UMI appeared more than ten times on average. At surgery, both alpha and beta chains were TCR-sequenced in over 200 tumor regions, about 61 matched nontumor lung samples and 56 PBMC samples.

Measured from the cysteine to the phenylalanine, the CDR3 is 13 residues long. Here the CDR3 DNA is all that survives: 39 bases in frame from base 1. Trimming takes 1 base from V and 6 bases from J, and the germline ends sit 9 bases apart. CDR1 SEHNR and CDR2 FQNEAQ are derived from the germline V gene (reference sequence). The library was made by 5' RACE. TCRdb shows the sequencer as NextSeq 500. To allow correction of PCR and sequencing errors, the TCR library protocol tagged every TCR cDNA molecule with a unique molecular identifier. The paper's data handling went like this. Decombinator tools were used for TCR identification, UMI-based error correction and CDR3 extraction. Expanded TCRs were defined as those above a frequency of 2 per 1,000, corresponding to the top 1% of the tumor frequency distribution. Each repertoire was subsampled 100 times to 5,000 TCRs, after which Renyi diversity was computed with the R vegan package. CDR3 similarity networks were built from amino acid triplet string-kernel similarity, with CDR3s being connected when pairwise similarity was above 0.82. TCRdb reran the public reads through fastp at Q25 and MiXCR, keeping productive beta chains. Rows with one shared CDR3 protein collapse into an entry with the most common genes and DNA. The V and J calls and clone size come from TCRdb's table, not from the authors' own analysis. The sample table contains 85,000 to 100,000 distinct CDR3 sequences; only one count was recorded for about 12% of them. The ten largest clones add up to about two fifths of the sample.

Overall study results and their limits: Additional single-cell paired TCR alpha and beta sequencing was considered necessary to confirm, at a functional level, the hypothesis that regional TCRs recognize regional mutations. Ubiquitous expanded tumor TCRs showed up in blood more often at tumor resection than at routine follow-up.

This clonotype has at least ten counts. This clone's antigen is unknown. Base-call qualities are not available, and no considerably larger clone is one nucleotide away. The time point label of this sample denotes: sample taken at primary tumor resection. Samples were obtained from about 69 patients with early-stage, untreated non-small cell lung cancer from the lung TRACERx cohort. Without any cell sorting, TCR sequencing was performed on whole RNA extracted either from tumor and nontumor lung tissue or from cryopreserved PBMC samples. Patients were selected for TCR sequencing only if sufficient RNA was available from at least two tumor regions.

The origin of this receptor is a male donor with early-stage non-small cell lung cancer. This sequence uses TRBV7-9 and TRBJ1-1, with the D segment identity uncertain. The sample consisted of PBMCs, taken at surgery. The CDR3 region: CASSLGERAEAFF. The base sequence is TGTGCCAGCAGCTTAGGTGAGAGGGCTGAAGCTTTCTTT.